This is a list of T cell receptor beta chains from one sample in a study of blood T cell repertoires in COVID-19. The method was immunoSEQ multiplex PCR; TCRdb's version includes in-frame clones alone and lacks a portion of them. The sample holds around 340,000 clones, less than 90% seen once. Sequencing input: peripheral blood. These receptors were collected from a woman between 55 and 75 years old with COVID-19, enrolled during active disease. CDR3s include the opening cysteine and the closing phenylalanine or tryptophan. The D gene is left open where the match is weak. Not all rows give a size; the values are once, few, many and, for expanded clones, a class.

TRBJ1-2,.,TRBD1,TRBV7-9,TGTGCCAGCAGCTTACCCACACGGGACAGGGGAAGGGATGGCTACACCTTC,CASSLPTRDRGRDGYTF
TRBJ2-7,.,TRBD1,TRBV2,TGTGCCAGCACGTTGGCCCGGACAGGGTTCTCCTACGAGCAGTACTTC,CASTLARTGFSYEQYF
TRBJ1-6,.,.,TRBV2,TGTGCCAGTACGTACACCGACTCAAATTCACCCCTCCACTTT,CASTYTDSNSPLHF
TRBJ2-7,.,TRBD2,TRBV6-1,TGTGCCAGCAGTGCACCGATCGGACTAGCGGGGGGCTCCTACGAGCAGTACTTC,CASSAPIGLAGGSYEQYF
TRBJ1-1,.,.,TRBV6-6,TGTGCCAGCAGTTACGAGGGAAGAACTGAAGCTTTCTTT,CASSYEGRTEAFF
TRBJ2-7,.,TRBD1,TRBV19,TGTGCCAGTAGCCGAGACTCCGGACAGGGGGTTTGGTACGAGCAGTACTTC,CASSRDSGQGVWYEQYF
TRBJ1-2,.,.,TRBV5-1,TGCGCCAGCAGCTTGGCCGGTGCGGGTGGCTACACCTTC,CASSLAGAGGYTF
TRBJ1-3,.,TRBD1,TRBV5-1,TGCGCCAGCAGCTCCGGGACAGGGGGCGCGTCTTCTGGAAACACCATATATTTT,CASSSGTGGASSGNTIYF
TRBJ2-5,.,TRBD2,TRBV7-9,TGTGCCAGCAGCCCTCGGGGGGGGGAATACCAAGAGACCCAGTACTTC,CASSPRGGEYQETQYF
TRBJ1-6,.,TRBD1,TRBV5-4,TGTGCCAGCAGCTGGGGACAGCTATATAATTCACCCCTCCACTTT,CASSWGQLYNSPLHF
TRBJ2-5,once,TRBD1,TRBV7-8,TGTGCCAGCCCCCCGGTGACAGGGCCCCAAGAGACCCAGTACTTC,CASPPVTGPQETQYF
TRBJ2-2,once,TRBD1,TRBV5-4,TGTGCCAGCAGCTTGGACCGACAGGGCACCGGGGAGCTGTTTTTT,CASSLDRQGTGELFF
TRBJ1-1,once,TRBD1,TRBV4-1,TGCGCCAGCAGCCGGGTCCGGACAGGCGCCTACATGAACACTGAAGCTTTCTTT,CASSRVRTGAYMNTEAFF
TRBJ2-3,.,TRBD2,TRBV7-2,TGTGCCAGCAGCTTGAGCGGACTAGCCACAGATACGCAGTATTTT,CASSLSGLATDTQYF
TRBJ2-2,once,.,TRBV13,TGTGCCAGCAGCTTACCCACGAACACCGGGGAGCTGTTTTTT,CASSLPTNTGELFF
TRBJ1-2,.,TRBD1,TRBV2,TGTGCCAGCAGCGGGACAGGGGGCGGTGGCTACACCTTC,CASSGTGGGGYTF
TRBJ2-7,.,TRBD2,TRBV30,TGTGCCTGGAGCTCACGGGGGGTTATCTCCTACGAGCAGTACTTC,CAWSSRGVISYEQYF
TRBJ1-5,.,.,TRBV9,TGTGCCAGCAGCGTAGAGGGGAATAGCAATCAGCCCCAGCATTTT,CASSVEGNSNQPQHF
TRBJ2-5,.,.,TRBV30,TGTGCCTGGAATGCGGGAGAGACCCAGTACTTC,CAWNAGETQYF
TRBJ1-2,.,.,TRBV5-1,TGCGCCAGCAGCCGGGACACCTACTATGGCTACACCTTC,CASSRDTYYGYTF
TRBJ2-7,.,TRBD2,TRBV12-3/TRBV12-4,TGTGCCAGCAGGCCCGGGACTAGCGCCGAGCAGTACTTC,CASRPGTSAEQYF
TRBJ1-1,once,TRBD1,TRBV5-1,TGCGCCAGCAGCTTAGGACAGGGGAGTATGGTGAACACTGAAGCTTTCTTT,CASSLGQGSMVNTEAFF
TRBJ1-5,.,.,TRBV12-5,TGTGCTAGTGGTCTCAGGGTCGGTCAGCCCCAGCATTTT,CASGLRVGQPQHF
TRBJ1-1,once,.,TRBV19,TGTGCCAGTGGCGTAGGCGGAGGAATTATGAACACTGAAGCTTTCTTT,CASGVGGGIMNTEAFF
TRBJ1-3,.,.,TRBV19,TGTGCGACAGCTGGAAACACCATATATTTT,CATAGNTIYF
TRBJ1-3,.,.,TRBV7-6,TGTGCCAGCAGCAGAGTGCCGCCCCAAGGGGCTGGAAACACCATATATTTT,CASSRVPPQGAGNTIYF